Below, one TCR beta chain is given with its context. It lacks a known antigen. No base-level quality is on record; no much larger clone is a single base apart. The cohort was made up of approximately 670 healthy bone marrow donors. At the time of sampling, all cohort members were nominally healthy, though unrecorded immune exposures were likely present. The donor was CMV seropositive and was included in the group of 250 to 300 seropositive cohort members. A peripheral blood sample was provided by each donor, and peripheral blood mononuclear cells were used for TCR beta sequencing. Genomic DNA extraction from the blood cell samples was performed with the Qiagen DNeasy Blood Extraction Kit. The data were obtained in a study of cytomegalovirus exposure and HLA in healthy donors (dated by TCRdb to about 2017). A note on the overall study: An earlier analysis of roughly 610 of the donors reported 276 Gb of sequence data and about 120 million unique TCR beta sequences obtained from around 190 million T cells. About 300 gigabases of sequencing data and approximately 84 million unique TCR sequences were included in an early release covering around 600 HLA-typed donors. Of the 350 to 450 genotyped donors, roughly 76% were placed in the genetic ancestry cluster associated with self-reported Caucasian donors. The aim of the study was to test whether cataloging public T cell receptors could identify signatures of past pathogen exposure. The study profiled the T cell repertoires of 666 subjects by immunosequencing and related them to cytomegalovirus serostatus. Besides the first cohort of about 730 subjects, a separate validation cohort made up of roughly 120 different subjects was used. The study combined high-throughput TCR immunosequencing, statistical association of individual TCRs with disease status, and machine learning to predict cytomegalovirus infection status. A later analysis re-analyzed previously published TCR beta repertoires from 666 donors and added high-resolution HLA genotyping to study TCR occurrence patterns. Rather than drawing on any new phenotypic data, the later analysis identified candidate immune exposures from TCR beta sequences and the way those sequences occurred across donors. An earlier analysis of about 600 of the donors used high-throughput TCR beta sequencing to judge whether each TCR beta V gene segment behaved as functional or pseudogenic. Donor age, sex, ethnicity and CMV serostatus were compiled alongside the repertoire data. A later genetic analysis used genome-wide SNP genotypes for about 60% of the roughly 700 donors, treating that subset as a discovery cohort. Every discovery cohort repertoire had been produced on one sequencing platform. HLA typing covered class I and class II loci at four-digit resolution. The number of donors typed differed by locus, with about 629-640 for A, B, C, DRB1 and DQB1, 522 for DQA1, approximately 580 for DPA1, and approximately 470 for DPB1. A handful of DR-DQ haplotypes were handled as single units for association and clustering because linkage in the cohort was strong. Among over 350 genotyped donors of the cohort, an average of roughly 240,000 unique TCR beta nucleotide sequences were sequenced per donor, around a sixth of them non-productive. General conclusions and limits of the study: When HLA alleles, especially DR and DQ, strongly co-occurred, attributing TCR associations to individual alleles was difficult. Because HLA typing was unavailable for some donors at each locus, only the typed subset was used in association tests. The classifier was reported to diagnose cytomegalovirus status with high specificity and sensitivity in both the original and validation cohorts. Compared with the roughly 670-donor mean, donors in an Asian-associated ancestry cluster had fewer N-insertions in productive TCRs, according to a later genetic analysis. Linkage disequilibrium might explain the correlated functional status among segregating V segments, but an unknown experimental factor could not be ruled out. In a later analysis, most CMV-associated TCR beta chains were found to appear HLA-restricted, with HLA associations seemingly driven largely by CMV exposure. At a false discovery rate of 0.05, a later analysis linked 16,951 TCR beta sequences to specific HLA alleles. In an earlier analysis of about 600 of the donors, most TCR beta V segments appeared in productive rearrangements about 87% or about 30% of the time, broadly matching IMGT annotations. Across donors, most TCR sequences were observed very rarely, whereas some public TCRs were present in many individuals. In this cohort, only TCR beta chains were sequenced, and detectable features were limited by the absence of alpha or paired-chain data. In vitro tests confirmed that a few of the cytomegalovirus-associated TCR beta chains recognize cytomegalovirus antigens. A further reported finding was that TCR beta sequences accurately predicted the HLA-A and HLA-B alleles for most subjects in the first cohort. Some IMGT-functional V segments, including TRBV6-2 and TRBV6-3, could not be told apart with the 87-base-pair reads, so those segments were excluded. Immune exposure information for the cohort was limited to CMV serostatus. An association between a missense DCLRE1C variant and V-gene and J-gene trimming of TCR beta chains was found in a later genetic analysis and replicated in an independent cohort. The study listed 150 to 200 TCR beta chains as associated with cytomegalovirus. Presence/absence analyses assumed roughly uniform sequencing depth across donors, an assumption that may not hold. A later analysis found that HLA-associated TCR beta chains were more clonally expanded and had lower generation probabilities than equally common non-associated chains. A cluster of highly shared sequence variants was judged likely to be a technical artifact of the sequencing pipeline. It was suggested by the authors that the approach could potentially be generalized to other disease states and immunological phenotypes. A later analysis reported that several top co-occurrence clusters appeared linked to parvovirus B19, influenza, CMV and Epstein-Barr virus. The earlier analysis of 587 of the donors excluded 15 to 20 rarely observed V segments, including chromosome 9 orphons, because counts were too low. In a later analysis, TCR association rates were found to vary across HLA loci, with the most associated TCRs seen for DRB1 alleles and the fewest for HLA-C alleles.

V is pared back by 8 bases and J by 4 bases, with 17 bases lying between the germline termini. The CDR3 covers 14 residues, taking in both the cysteine and the phenylalanine. The read is trimmed to its CDR3 DNA, 42 bases read in frame from base 1. In the germline V gene (reference sequence), CDR1 corresponds to LNHDA and CDR2 to SQIVND. The protocol used for the library was the immunoSEQ multiplex PCR assay. A mixture of 60 forward primers for TCR Vbeta segments and 13 reverse primers for TCR Jbeta segments was used in the multiplex PCR. Amplification of the CDR3 region of rearranged TCR beta genes was performed with a multiplex PCR assay on genomic DNA. Amplified TCR beta libraries were sequenced as 87-base-pair reads on the Illumina HiSeq System. Per the source publication's procedure: Across the 600 to 700 repertoires, a later analysis counted approximately 75 million unique TCR beta chains, around 11 million of which were shared by at least two donors. To remove PCR and sequencing errors, raw reads were error-corrected and collapsed into unique sequences using a nearest-neighbor algorithm that merged closely related sequences. V, D and J gene segments were assigned by aligning CDR3 sequences to IMGT reference sequences. Each retained sequence needed at least a six-nucleotide match to both a V gene segment and a J gene segment. A rearrangement was called productive if the CDR3 had no stop codons and remained in frame with V and J, and every other rearrangement was called non-productive. CDR3 was defined according to IMGT convention as the region running from the second conserved V-encoded cysteine to the conserved J-encoded phenylalanine. In an earlier analysis of around 570 of the donors, sequences lacking an unambiguous match to a single V gene segment were excluded. An earlier analysis of about 590 of the donors classified V segments as functional when productive rearrangements were above 56.7% and as segregating when the standard deviation between donors was above 5%. A statistical classification framework was built for diagnosing cytomegalovirus status from the catalog of TCR beta chain sequences. V and J gene assignment, in a later analysis, came from comparing TCR nucleotide sequences with IMGT/GENE-DB human TR gene sequences. The TCRdist pipeline was used in a later analysis to assign CDR3 sequences and most-parsimonious VDJ recombination scenarios. A later analysis defined each TCR beta chain by its CDR3 amino acid sequence plus V-gene family, and excluded reads lacking a unique V-gene family. A later analysis removed roughly 590 highly shared, low-generation-probability nucleotide sequences to deal with suspected cross-contamination and a sequencing artifact. In a later analysis, a clonal expansion index for each public chain was calculated from normalized within-repertoire ranks of inferred template counts. Generation probabilities in a later analysis came from a VDJ recombination model fitted to out-of-frame rearrangements, and those results were checked against IGoR. Hypergeometric tests were used in a later analysis to score TCR-TCR, TCR-HLA and TCR-CMV co-occurrence, with a repertoire-size bias correction applied to the TCR pairs. In a later analysis, false discovery rates were estimated by permuting HLA or CMV assignments 20 times. A later analysis grouped co-occurring TCRs with DBSCAN, adding TCRdist sequence similarity when clustering within HLA-allele-positive subsets. Repertoires with fewer than 30,000 or more than 120,000 public chains, plus five repertoires with anomalous nucleotide sharing, were excluded from co-occurrence clustering. TCRdb limited this immuneACCESS table to in-frame rearrangements with V and J called. A share of clones is missing; checked studies link under half to unresolved V genes, and the rest is unexplained. The V and J calls and clone size were taken over from that table, and D and trimming were inferred from the DNA. The sample profile shows under 300,000 clones; around four fifths of them were found once. The top ten constitute about 2% of the sample.

The receptor was isolated from a woman aged 40 to 50 in good health and CMV-seropositive. What was sequenced was PBMCs. The V and J genes are TRBV19 and TRBJ2-5; perhaps TRBD2 is the D gene, with 7 bases matching. The DNA reads TGTGCCAGTGAGGGGGGAGGGCATTCAGAGACCCAGTACTTC. This gives the protein CASEGGGHSETQYF. Full variable domain (CDR3 extended with the reference TRBV19 and TRBJ2-5 proteins): DGGITQSPKYLFRKEGQNVTLSCEQNLNHDAMYWYRQDPGQGLRLIYYSQIVNDFQKGDIAEGYSVSREKKESFPLTVTSAQKNPTAFYLCASEGGGHSETQYFGPGTRLLVL.